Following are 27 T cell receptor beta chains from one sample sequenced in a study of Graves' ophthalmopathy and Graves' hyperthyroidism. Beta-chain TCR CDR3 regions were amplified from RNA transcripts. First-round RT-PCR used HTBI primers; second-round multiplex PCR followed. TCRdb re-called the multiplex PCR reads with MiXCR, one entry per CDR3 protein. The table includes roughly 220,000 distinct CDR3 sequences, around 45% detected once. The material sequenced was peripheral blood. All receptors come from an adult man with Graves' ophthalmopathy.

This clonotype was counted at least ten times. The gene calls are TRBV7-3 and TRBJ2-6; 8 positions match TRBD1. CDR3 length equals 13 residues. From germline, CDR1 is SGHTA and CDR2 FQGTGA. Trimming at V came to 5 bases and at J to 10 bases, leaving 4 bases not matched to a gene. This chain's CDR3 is CASSPGQANVLTF. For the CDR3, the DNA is TGTGCCAGCAGCCCGGGACAGGCGAACGTCCTGACTTTC. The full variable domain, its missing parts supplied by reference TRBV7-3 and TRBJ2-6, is GAGVSQTPSNKVTEKGKYVELRCDPISGHTALYWYRQSLGQGPEFLIYFQGTGAADDSGLPNDRFFAVRPEGSVSTLKIQRTERGDSAVYLCASSPGQANVLTFGAGSRLTVL.

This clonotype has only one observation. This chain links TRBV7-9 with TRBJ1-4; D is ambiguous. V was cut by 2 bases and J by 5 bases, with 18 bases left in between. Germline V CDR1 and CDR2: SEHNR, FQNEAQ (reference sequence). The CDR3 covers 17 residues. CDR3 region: CASSLLAGSSYNEKLFF. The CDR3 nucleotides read TGTGCCAGCAGCTTACTAGCGGGAAGCTCCTACAATGAAAAACTGTTTTTT.

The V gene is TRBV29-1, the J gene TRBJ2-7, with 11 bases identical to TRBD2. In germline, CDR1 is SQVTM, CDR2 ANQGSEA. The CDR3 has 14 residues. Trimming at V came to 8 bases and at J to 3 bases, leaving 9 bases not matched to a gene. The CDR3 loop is CSTRTSGRFYEQYF. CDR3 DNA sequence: TGCAGCACCAGAACTAGCGGGAGATTCTACGAGCAGTACTTC.

The CDR3: CATSDPTGEAGEQYF. In DNA form, the CDR3 reads TGTGCCACCAGTGATCCCACCGGTGAGGCTGGAGAGCAGTACTTC. V gene TRBV24-1 combines with J gene TRBJ2-7; no clear D gene. V dropped 3 bases and J dropped 7 bases, with 18 bases sitting between them. This CDR3 contains 15 residues. The germline gives CDR1 KGHDR, CDR2 SFDVKD.

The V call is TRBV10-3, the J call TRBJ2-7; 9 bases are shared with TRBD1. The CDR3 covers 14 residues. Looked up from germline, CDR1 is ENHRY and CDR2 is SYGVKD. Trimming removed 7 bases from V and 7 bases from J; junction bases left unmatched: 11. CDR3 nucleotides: TGTGCCATCAACCCGGGACAGGGTCAATGGGAGCAGTACTTC. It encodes CAINPGQGQWEQYF.

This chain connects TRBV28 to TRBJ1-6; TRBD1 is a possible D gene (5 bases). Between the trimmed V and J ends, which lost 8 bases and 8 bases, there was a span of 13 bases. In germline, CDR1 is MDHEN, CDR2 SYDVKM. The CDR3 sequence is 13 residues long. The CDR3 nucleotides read TGTGCCAGCGTTTCAGGGTGGGATTCACCCCTCCACTTT. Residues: CASVSGWDSPLHF. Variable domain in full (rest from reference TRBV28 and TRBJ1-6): DVKVTQSSRYLVKRTGEKVFLECVQDMDHENMFWYRQDPGLGLRLIYFSYDVKMKEKGDIPEGYSVSREKKERFSLILESASTNQTSMYLCASVSGWDSPLHFGNGTRLTVT.

CDR3 sequence reads: CSARVQQGAYGYTF. In DNA, the CDR3 is TGCAGTGCTAGAGTTCAACAGGGGGCCTATGGCTACACCTTC. The V call is TRBV29-1, the J call TRBJ1-2; 9 bases map to TRBD1. The CDR3 extends over 14 amino acids. Germline V lookup: CDR1 SQVTM, CDR2 ANQGSEA.

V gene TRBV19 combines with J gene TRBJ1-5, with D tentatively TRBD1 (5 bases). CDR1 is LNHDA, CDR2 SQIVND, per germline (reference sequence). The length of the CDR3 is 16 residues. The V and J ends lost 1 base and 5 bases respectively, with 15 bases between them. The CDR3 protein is CASSIAWQGGDQPQHF. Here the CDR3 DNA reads TGTGCCAGTAGTATAGCTTGGCAGGGCGGGGATCAGCCCCAGCATTTT.

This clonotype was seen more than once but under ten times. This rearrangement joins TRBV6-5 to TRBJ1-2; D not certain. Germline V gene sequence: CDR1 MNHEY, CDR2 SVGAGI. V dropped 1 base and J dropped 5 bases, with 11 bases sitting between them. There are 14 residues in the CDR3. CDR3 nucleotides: TGTGCCAGCAGTTACTTCCAAGGGCAGTATGGCTACACCTTC. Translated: CASSYFQGQYGYTF.

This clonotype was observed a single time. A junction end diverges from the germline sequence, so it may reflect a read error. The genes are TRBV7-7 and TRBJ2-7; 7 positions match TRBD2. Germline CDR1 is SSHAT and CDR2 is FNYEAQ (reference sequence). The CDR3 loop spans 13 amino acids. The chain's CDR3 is CASSLGLAAEQYF. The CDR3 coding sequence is TGTGCTAGCAGCTTGGGGCTAGCGGCCGAGCAGTACTTC.

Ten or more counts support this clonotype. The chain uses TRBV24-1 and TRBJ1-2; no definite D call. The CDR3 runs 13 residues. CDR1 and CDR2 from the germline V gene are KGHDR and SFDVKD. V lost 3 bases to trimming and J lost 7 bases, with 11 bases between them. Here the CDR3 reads CATSDATPGGYTF. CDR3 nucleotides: TGTGCCACCAGTGATGCTACTCCGGGTGGCTACACCTTC.

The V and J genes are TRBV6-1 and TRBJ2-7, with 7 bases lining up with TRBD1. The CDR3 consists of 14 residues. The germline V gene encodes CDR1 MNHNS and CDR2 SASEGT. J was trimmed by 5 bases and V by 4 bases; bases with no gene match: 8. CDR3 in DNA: TGTGCCAGCAGTGGACAGGGACCGTGGGACGAGCAGTACTTC. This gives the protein CASSGQGPWDEQYF.

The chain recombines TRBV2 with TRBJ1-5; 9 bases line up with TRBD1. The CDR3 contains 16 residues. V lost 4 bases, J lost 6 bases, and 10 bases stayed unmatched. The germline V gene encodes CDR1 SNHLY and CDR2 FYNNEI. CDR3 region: CASSARDRVSSQPQHF. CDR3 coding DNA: TGTGCCAGCAGTGCCCGGGACAGGGTATCGAGTCAGCCCCAGCATTTT.

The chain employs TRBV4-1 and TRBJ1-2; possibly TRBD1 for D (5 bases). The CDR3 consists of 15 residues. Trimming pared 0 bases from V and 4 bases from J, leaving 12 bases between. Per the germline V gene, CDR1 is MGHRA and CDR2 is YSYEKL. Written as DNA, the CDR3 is TGCGCCAGCAGCCAAGAGGGCAGGGCTGGCTATGGCTACACCTTC. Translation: CASSQEGRAGYGYTF.

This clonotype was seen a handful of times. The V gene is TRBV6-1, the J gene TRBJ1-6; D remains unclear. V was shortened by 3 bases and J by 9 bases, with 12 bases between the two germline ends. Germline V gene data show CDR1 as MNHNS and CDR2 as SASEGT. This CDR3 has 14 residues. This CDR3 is CASSELLTSSPLHF. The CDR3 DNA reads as TGTGCCAGCAGTGAGCTCCTGACAAGTTCACCCCTCCACTTT.

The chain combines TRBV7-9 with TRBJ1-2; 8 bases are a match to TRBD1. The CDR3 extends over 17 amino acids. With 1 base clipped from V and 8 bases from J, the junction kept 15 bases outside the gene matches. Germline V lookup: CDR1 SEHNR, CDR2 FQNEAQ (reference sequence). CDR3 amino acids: CASSLDLDRAPLEGYTF. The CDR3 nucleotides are TGTGCCAGCAGCTTAGATCTGGACAGGGCGCCCCTGGAGGGCTACACCTTC.

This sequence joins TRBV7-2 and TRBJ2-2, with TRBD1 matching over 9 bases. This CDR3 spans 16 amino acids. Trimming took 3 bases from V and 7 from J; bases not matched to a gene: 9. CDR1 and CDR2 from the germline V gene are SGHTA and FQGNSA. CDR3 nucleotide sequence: TGTGCCAGCAGCTTGCCGGGACAGGGTACGAACGGGGAGCTGTTTTTT. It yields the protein CASSLPGQGTNGELFF.

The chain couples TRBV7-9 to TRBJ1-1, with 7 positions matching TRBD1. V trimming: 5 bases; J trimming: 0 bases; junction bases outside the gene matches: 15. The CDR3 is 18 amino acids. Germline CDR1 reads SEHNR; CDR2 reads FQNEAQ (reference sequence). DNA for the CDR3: TGTGCCAGCAGCGAGGAAAGAGGGGGCGACTCGTTGAACACTGAAGCTTTCTTT. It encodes CASSEERGGDSLNTEAFF.

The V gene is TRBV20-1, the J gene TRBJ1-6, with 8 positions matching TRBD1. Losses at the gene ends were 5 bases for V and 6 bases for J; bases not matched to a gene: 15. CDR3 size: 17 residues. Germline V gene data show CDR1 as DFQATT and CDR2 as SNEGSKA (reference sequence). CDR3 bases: TGCAGTGCTCCCTCGACAGGGGCTCCGGCCCGTAATTCACCCCTCCACTTT. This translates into CSAPSTGAPARNSPLHF.

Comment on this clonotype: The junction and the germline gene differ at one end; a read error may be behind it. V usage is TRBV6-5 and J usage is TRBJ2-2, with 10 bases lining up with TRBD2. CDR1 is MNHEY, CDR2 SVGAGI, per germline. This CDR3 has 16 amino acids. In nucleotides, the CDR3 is TGTGCCAGCAGCCACACCCTAGCGGGAGTAGGTGGGGAGCTGTGTTTT. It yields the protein CASSHTLAGVGGELCF.

The CDR3 DNA sequence: TGTGCCAGCAGTGGGGTCAGGGGGTTCTCCTACGAGCAGTACTTC. It specifies CASSGVRGFSYEQYF. The J gene is TRBJ2-7, the V gene TRBV9; the match to TRBD1 covers 7 bases. Trimming at V came to 5 bases and at J to 0 bases, leaving 8 bases not matched to a gene. CDR1 and CDR2 (germline): SGDLS, YYNGEE. The CDR3 loop spans 15 amino acids.

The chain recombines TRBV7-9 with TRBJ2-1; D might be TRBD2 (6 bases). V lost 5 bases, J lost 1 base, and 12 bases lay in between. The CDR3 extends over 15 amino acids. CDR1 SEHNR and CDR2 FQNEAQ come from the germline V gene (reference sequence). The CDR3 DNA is TGTGCCAGCAGCACGCAGGGAGGATCCTACAATGAGCAGTTCTTC. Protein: CASSTQGGSYNEQFF.

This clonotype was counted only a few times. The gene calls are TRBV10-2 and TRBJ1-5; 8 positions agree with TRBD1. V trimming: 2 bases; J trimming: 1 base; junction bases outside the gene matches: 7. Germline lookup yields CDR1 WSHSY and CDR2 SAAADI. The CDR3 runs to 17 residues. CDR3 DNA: TGCGCCAGCAGTGAGCCACCGACAGGGGCAAGCAATCAGCCCCAGCATTTT. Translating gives CASSEPPTGASNQPQHF.

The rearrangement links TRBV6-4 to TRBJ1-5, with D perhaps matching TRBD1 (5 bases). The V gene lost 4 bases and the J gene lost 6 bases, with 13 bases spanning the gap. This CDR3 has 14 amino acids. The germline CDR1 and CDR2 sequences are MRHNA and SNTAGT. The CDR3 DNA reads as TGTGCCAGCAGTGCCGGCCCCGGGGGTCAGCCCCAGCATTTT. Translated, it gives CASSAGPGGQPQHF.

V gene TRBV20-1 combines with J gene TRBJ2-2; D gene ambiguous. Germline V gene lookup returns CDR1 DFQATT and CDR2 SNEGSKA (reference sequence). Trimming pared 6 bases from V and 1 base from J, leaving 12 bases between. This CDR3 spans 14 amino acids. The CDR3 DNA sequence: TGCAGTGCCCTGAGCCTTTTGAACACCGGGGAGCTGTTTTTT. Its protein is CSALSLLNTGELFF.

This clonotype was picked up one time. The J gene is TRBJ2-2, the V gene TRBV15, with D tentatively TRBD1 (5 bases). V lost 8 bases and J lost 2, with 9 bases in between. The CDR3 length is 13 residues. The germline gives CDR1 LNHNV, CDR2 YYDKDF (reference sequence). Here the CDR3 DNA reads TGTGCCACCTCGCAGGGTAACACCGGGGAGCTGTTTTTT. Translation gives CATSQGNTGELFF.

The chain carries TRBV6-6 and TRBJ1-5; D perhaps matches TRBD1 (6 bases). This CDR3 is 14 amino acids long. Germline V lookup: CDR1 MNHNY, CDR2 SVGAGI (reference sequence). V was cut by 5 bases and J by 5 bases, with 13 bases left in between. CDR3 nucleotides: TGTGCCAGCAGTGACCTCAGGGGAGATCAGCCCCAGCATTTT. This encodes CASSDLRGDQPQHF.